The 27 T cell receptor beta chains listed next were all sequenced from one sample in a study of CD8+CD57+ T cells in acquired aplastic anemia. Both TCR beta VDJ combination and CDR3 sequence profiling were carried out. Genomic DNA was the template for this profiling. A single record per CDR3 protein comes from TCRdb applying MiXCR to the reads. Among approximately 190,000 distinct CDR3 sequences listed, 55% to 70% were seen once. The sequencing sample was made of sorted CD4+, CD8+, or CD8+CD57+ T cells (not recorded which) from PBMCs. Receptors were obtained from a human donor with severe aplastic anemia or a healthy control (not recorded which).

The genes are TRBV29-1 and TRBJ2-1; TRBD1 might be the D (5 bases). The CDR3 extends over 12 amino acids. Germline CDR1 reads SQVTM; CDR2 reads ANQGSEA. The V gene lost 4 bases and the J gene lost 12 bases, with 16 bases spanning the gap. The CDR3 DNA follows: TGCAGCGTTGGGGCAGGGCCAATGGGGCAGTTCTTC. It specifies CSVGAGPMGQFF.

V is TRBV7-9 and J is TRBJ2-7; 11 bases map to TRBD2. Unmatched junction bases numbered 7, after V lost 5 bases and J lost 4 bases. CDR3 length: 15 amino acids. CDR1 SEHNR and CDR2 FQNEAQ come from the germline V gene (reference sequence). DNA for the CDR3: TGTGCCAGCAGCCACAATAGCGGGAGGGGATACGAGCAGTACTTC. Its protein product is CASSHNSGRGYEQYF. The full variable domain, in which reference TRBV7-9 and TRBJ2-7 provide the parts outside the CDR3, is DTGVSQNPRHKITKRGQNVTFRCDPISEHNRLYWYRQTLGQGPEFLTYFQNEAQLEKSRLLSDRFSAERPKGSFSTLEIQRTEQGDSAMYLCASSHNSGRGYEQYFGPGTRLTVT.

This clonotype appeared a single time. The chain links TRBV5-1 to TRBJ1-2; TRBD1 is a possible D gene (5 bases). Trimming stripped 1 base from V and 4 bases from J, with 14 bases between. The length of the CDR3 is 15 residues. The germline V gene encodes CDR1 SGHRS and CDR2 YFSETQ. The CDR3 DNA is TGCGCCAGCAGCTTGTTTTTGACAGACCCCTATGGCTACACCTTC. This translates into CASSLFLTDPYGYTF.

The CDR3 region has the DNA TGTGCCAGCAGCTTGGGGCAGGGACTAGCGGGGAGCACAGATACGCAGTATTTT. Protein: CASSLGQGLAGSTDTQYF. This chain links TRBV5-4 with TRBJ2-3; TRBD2 matches at 13 bases. The trim removed 0 bases at V and 0 bases at J, leaving 4 bases unmatched. This CDR3 is 18 amino acids long. Germline V lookup: CDR1 SGHNT, CDR2 YYREEE (reference sequence).

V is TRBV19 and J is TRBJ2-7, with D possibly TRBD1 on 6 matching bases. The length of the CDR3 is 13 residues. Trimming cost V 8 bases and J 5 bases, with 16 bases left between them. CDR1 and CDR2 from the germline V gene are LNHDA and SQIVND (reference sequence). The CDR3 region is CASSRAGVHEQYF. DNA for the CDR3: TGTGCCAGTTCAAGGGCAGGGGTCCACGAGCAGTACTTC.

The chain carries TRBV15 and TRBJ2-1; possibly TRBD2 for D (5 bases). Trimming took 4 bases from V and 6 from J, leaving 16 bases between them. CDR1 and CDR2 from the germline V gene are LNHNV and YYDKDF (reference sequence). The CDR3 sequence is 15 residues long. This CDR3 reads CATSTYSGVRNEQFF. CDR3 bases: TGTGCCACCAGCACCTACAGCGGAGTCCGCAATGAGCAGTTCTTC.

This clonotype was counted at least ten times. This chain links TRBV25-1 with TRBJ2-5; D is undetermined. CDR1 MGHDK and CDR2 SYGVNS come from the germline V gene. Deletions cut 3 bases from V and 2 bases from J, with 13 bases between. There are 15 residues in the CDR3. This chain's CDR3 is CASSESLGIQETQYF. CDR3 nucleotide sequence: TGTGCCAGCAGTGAGAGCCTAGGAATACAAGAGACCCAGTACTTC.

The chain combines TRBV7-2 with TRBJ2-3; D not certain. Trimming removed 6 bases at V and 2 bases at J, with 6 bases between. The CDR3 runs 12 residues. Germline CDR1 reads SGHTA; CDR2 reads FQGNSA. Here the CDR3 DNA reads TGTGCCAGCAGTTTGGACACAGATACGCAGTATTTT. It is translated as CASSLDTDTQYF.

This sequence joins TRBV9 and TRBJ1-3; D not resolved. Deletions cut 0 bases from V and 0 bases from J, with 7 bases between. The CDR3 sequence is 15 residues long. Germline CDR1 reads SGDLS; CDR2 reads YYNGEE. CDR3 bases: TGTGCCAGCAGCGTAGCAGTAAACTCTGGAAACACCATATATTTT. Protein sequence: CASSVAVNSGNTIYF.

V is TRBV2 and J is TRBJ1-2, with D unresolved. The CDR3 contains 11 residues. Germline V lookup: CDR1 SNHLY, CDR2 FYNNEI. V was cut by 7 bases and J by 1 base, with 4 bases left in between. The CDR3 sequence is CASKDNYGYTF. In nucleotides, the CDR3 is TGTGCCAGCAAGGATAACTATGGCTACACCTTC.

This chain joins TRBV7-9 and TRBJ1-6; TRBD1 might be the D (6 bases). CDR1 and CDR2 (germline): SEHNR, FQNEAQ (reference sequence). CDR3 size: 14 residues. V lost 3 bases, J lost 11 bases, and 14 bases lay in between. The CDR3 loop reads CASSLAVGQTPLHF. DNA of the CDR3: TGTGCCAGCAGCTTGGCGGTCGGACAGACACCCCTCCACTTT.

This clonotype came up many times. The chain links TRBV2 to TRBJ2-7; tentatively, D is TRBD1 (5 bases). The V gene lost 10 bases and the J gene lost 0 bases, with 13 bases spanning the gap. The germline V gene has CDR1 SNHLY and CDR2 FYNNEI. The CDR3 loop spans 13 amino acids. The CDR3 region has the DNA TGTGCCACCAGGACACAGAGCTCCTACGAGCAGTACTTC. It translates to CATRTQSSYEQYF. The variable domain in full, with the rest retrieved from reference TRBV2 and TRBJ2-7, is EPEVTQTPSHQVTQMGQEVILRCVPISNHLYFYWYRQILGQKVEFLVSFYNNEISEKSEIFDDQFSVERPDGSNFTLKIRSTKLEDSAMYFCATRTQSSYEQYFGPGTRLTVT.

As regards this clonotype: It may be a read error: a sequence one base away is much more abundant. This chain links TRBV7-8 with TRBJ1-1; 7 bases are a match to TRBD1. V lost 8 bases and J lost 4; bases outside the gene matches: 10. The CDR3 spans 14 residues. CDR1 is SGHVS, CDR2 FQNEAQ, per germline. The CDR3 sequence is CASGSTTGITEAFF. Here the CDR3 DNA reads TGTGCCAGCGGCTCTACGACAGGGATCACTGAAGCTTTCTTT.

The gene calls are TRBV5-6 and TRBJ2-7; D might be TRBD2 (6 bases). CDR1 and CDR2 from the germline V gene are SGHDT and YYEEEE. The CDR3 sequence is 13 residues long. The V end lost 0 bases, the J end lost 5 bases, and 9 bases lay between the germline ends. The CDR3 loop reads CASSLGGGNEQYF. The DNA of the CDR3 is TGTGCCAGCAGCTTGGGTGGGGGGAACGAGCAGTACTTC.

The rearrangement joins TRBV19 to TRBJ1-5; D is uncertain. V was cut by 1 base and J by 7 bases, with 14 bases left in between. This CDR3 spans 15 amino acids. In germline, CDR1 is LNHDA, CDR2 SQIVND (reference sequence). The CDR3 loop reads CASSIVGLNDQPQHF. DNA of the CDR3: TGTGCCAGTAGTATAGTCGGACTTAACGACCAGCCCCAGCATTTT. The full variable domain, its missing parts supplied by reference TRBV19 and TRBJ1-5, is DGGITQSPKYLFRKEGQNVTLSCEQNLNHDAMYWYRQDPGQGLRLIYYSQIVNDFQKGDIAEGYSVSREKKESFPLTVTSAQKNPTAFYLCASSIVGLNDQPQHFGDGTRLSIL.

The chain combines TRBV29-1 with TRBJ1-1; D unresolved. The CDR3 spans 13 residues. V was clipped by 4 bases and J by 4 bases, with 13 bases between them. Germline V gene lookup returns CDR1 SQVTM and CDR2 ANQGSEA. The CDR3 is CSVVGTWSTEAFF. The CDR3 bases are TGCAGCGTTGTTGGAACTTGGAGCACTGAAGCTTTCTTT.

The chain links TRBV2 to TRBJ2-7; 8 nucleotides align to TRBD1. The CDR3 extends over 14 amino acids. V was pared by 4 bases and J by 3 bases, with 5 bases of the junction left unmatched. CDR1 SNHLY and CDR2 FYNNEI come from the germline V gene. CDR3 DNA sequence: TGTGCCAGCAGTGCAAGGACAGGGATCTACGAGCAGTACTTC. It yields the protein CASSARTGIYEQYF. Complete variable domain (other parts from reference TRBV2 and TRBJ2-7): EPEVTQTPSHQVTQMGQEVILRCVPISNHLYFYWYRQILGQKVEFLVSFYNNEISEKSEIFDDQFSVERPDGSNFTLKIRSTKLEDSAMYFCASSARTGIYEQYFGPGTRLTVT.

The CDR3 DNA reads TGTGCCAGCAGCGCGCAAGAAGGGCTGTGGACTGAAGCTTTCTTT. As protein: CASSAQEGLWTEAFF. The rearrangement joins TRBV7-8 to TRBJ1-1, with D hard to call. Germline CDR1 SGHVS, CDR2 FQNEAQ. The CDR3 spans 15 residues. V was pared by 5 bases and J by 5 bases, with 18 bases between. The variable domain in full, with the rest retrieved from reference TRBV7-8 and TRBJ1-1, is GAGVSQSPRYKVAKRGQDVALRCDPISGHVSLFWYQQALGQGPEFLTYFQNEAQLDKSGLPSDRFFAERPEGSVSTLKIQRTQQEDSAVYLCASSAQEGLWTEAFFGQGTRLTVV.

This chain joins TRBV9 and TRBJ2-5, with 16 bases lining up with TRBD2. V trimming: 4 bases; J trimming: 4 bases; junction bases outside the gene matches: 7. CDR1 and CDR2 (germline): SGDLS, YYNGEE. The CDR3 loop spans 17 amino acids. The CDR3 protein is CASSPGLAGGRAETQYF. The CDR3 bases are TGTGCCAGCAGCCCGGGACTAGCGGGGGGGCGGGCAGAGACCCAGTACTTC.

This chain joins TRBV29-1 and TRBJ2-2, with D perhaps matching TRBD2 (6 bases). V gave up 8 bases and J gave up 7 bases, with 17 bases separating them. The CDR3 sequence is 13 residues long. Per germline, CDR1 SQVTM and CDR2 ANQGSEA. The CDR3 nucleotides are TGCAGCCTGAGGACGGACTACAGCGGGGAGCTGTTTTTT. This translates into CSLRTDYSGELFF.

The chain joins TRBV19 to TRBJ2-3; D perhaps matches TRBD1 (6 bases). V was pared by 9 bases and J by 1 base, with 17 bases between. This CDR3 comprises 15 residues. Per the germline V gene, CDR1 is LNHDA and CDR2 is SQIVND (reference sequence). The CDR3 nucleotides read TGTGCCAGCCAGTTGGGGGCCAGGCGCACAGATACGCAGTATTTT. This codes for CASQLGARRTDTQYF. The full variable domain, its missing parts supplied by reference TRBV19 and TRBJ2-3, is DGGITQSPKYLFRKEGQNVTLSCEQNLNHDAMYWYRQDPGQGLRLIYYSQIVNDFQKGDIAEGYSVSREKKESFPLTVTSAQKNPTAFYLCASQLGARRTDTQYFGPGTRLTVL.

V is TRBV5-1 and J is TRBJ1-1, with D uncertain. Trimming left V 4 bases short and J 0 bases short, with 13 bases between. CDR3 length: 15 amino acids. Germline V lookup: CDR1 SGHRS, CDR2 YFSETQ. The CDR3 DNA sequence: TGCGCCAGCAGCGGCCGTGGTTTGGTGAACACTGAAGCTTTCTTT. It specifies CASSGRGLVNTEAFF.

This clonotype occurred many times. The CDR3 DNA follows: TGTGCCAGCAGTTACCTAACAGGGGGCGAGGAGACCCAGTACTTC. Translating gives CASSYLTGGEETQYF. The chain couples TRBV6-5 to TRBJ2-5, with 9 nucleotides matching TRBD1. Trimming took 2 bases from V and 5 from J; bases not matched to a gene: 6. The CDR3 runs to 15 residues. Germline V gene lookup returns CDR1 MNHEY and CDR2 SVGAGI.

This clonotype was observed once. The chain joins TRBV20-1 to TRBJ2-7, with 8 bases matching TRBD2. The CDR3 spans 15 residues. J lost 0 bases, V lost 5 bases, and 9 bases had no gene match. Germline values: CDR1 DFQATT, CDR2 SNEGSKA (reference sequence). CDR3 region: CSAPHSGTSSYEQYF. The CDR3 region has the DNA TGCAGTGCTCCCCATAGCGGGACGAGCTCCTACGAGCAGTACTTC.

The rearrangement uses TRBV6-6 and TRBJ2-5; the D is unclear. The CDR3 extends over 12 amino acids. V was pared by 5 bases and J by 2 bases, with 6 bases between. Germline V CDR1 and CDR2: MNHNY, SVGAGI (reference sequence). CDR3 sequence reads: CASSGVQETQYF. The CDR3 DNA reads TGTGCCAGCAGTGGGGTACAAGAGACCCAGTACTTC.

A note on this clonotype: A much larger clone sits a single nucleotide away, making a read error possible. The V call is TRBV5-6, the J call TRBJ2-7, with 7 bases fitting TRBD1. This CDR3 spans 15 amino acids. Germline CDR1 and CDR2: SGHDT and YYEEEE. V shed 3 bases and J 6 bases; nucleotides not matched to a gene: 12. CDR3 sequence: CASSSSPGEGAEQYF. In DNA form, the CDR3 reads TGTGCCAGCAGCTCGTCCCCGGGCGAGGGGGCCGAGCAGTACTTC.

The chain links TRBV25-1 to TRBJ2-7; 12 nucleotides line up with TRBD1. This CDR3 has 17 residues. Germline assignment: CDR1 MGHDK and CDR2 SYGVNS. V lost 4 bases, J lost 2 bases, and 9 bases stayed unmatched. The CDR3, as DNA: TGTGCCAGCAGTGTATCCCTGGGACAGGGGGCAACCTACGAGCAGTACTTC. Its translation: CASSVSLGQGATYEQYF.